This T cell receptor (beta chain) appears in the sequencing data of a study of breast tumors, draining lymph nodes, adjacent tissues. Study results and caveats: The lymph node origin of tumor T cells was framed as consistent with a hypothesis, not demonstrated. Luminal-like breast cancer showed significantly higher tumor–nontumor repertoire similarity than basal-like. Findings are consistent with lymph node origin and intratumoral expansion of most tumor T cells. Compared with lymph nodes, tumors were less diverse; compared with nontumor tissue, more.

The lymph nodes were axillary draining lymph nodes from breast cancer patients. One entry per CDR3 protein, called by TCRdb with MiXCR from the multiplex PCR reads. There are about 140,000 distinct CDR3 sequences in the sample; around 20% occur only once, and approximately 2.7% lies in the top ten. Ten or more counts support this clonotype. Its cognate antigen is unknown. Germline lookup yields CDR1 LNHDA and CDR2 SQIVND (reference sequence). The V and J ends lost 5 bases and 6 bases respectively, with 20 bases between them. This CDR3 has 16 amino acids. This sequence originates from a female donor with breast cancer. Some clones in this sample may be carry-over from other donors' samples. This rearrangement joins TRBV19 to TRBJ2-1; D might be TRBD2 (7 bases). Sequencing input: axillary lymph node tissue. CDR3 coding DNA: TGTGCCAGTAGTCCAGTAGGGGGGGGCAGGACCAATGAGCAGTTCTTC. This codes for CASSPVGGGRTNEQFF. Based on the CDR3 plus reference TRBV19 and TRBJ2-1, the full variable domain is DGGITQSPKYLFRKEGQNVTLSCEQNLNHDAMYWYRQDPGQGLRLIYYSQIVNDFQKGDIAEGYSVSREKKESFPLTVTSAQKNPTAFYLCASSPVGGGRTNEQFFGPGTRLTVL.